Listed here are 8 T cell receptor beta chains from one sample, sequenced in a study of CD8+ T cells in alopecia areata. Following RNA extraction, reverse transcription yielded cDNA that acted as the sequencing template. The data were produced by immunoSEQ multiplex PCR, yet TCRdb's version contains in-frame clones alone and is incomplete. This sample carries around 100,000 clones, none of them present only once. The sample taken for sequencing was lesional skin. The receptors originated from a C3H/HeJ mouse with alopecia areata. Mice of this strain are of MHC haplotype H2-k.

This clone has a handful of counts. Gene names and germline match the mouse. CDR3 region: CTCSVRVRQNTLYF. CDR3 bases read: TGCACCTGCAGTGTCAGGGTACGGCAAAAC. V is TRBV1 and J is TRBJ2-4, with D possibly TRBD1 on 5 matching bases. The CDR3 extends 4 residues past the end of the read, so its final part is completed from the germline J gene. Germline V gene sequence: CDR1 NSQYPW, CDR2 LRSPGD (reference sequence). V lost 4 bases to trimming and J lost 3 bases, with 11 bases between them. CDR3 length: 14 amino acids.

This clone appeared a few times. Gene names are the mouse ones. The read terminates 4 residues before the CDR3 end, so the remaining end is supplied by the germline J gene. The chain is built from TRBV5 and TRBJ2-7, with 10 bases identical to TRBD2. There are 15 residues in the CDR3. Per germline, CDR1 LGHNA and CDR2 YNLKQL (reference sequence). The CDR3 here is CASSQDHWGGYEQYF. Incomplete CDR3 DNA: TGTGCCAGCAGCCAAGATCACTGGGGGGGATAT.

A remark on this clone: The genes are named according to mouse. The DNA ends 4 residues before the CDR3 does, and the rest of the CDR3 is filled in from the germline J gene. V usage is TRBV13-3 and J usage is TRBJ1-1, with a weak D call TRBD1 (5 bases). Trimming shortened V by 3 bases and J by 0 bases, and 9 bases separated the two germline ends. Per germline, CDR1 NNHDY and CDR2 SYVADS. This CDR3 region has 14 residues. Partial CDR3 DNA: TGTGCCAGCAGTGGGTTGACAGCAAACACA. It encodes CASSGLTANT. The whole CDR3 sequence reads CASSGLTANTEVFF.

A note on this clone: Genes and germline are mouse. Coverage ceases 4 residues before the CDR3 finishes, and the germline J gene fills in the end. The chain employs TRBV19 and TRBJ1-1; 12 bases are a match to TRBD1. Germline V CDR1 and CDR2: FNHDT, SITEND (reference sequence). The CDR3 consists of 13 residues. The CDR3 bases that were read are TGTGCCAGCAGCGGGACAGGGGGCCGA. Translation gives CASSGTGGR. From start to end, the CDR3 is CASSGTGGREVFF.

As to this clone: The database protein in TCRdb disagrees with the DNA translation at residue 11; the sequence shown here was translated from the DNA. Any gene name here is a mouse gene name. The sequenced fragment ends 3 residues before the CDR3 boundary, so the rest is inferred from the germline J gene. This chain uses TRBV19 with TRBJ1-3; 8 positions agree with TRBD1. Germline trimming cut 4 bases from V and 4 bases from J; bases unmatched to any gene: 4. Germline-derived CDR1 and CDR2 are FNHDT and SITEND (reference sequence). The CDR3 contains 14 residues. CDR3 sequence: CASSYRGAGNTLYF. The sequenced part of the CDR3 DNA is TGTGCCAGCAGTTACAGGGGGGCGGGAAATACG.

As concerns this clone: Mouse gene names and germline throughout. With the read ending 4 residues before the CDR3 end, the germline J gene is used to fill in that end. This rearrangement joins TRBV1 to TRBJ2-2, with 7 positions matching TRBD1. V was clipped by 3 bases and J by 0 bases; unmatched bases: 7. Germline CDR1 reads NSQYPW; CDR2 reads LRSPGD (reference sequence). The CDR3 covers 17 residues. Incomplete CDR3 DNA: TGCACCTGCAGTGCCACATCCGGGACAGCAAACACCGGG. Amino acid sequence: CTCSATSGTANTG. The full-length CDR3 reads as CTCSATSGTANTGQLYF.

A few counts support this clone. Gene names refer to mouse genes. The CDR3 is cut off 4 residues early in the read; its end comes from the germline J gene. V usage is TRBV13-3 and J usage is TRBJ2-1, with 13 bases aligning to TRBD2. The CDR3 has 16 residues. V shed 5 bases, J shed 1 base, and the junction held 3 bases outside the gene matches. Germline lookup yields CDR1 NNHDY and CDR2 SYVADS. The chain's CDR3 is CASRDWGGANYAEQFF. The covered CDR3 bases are TGTGCCAGCAGGGACTGGGGGGGCGCGAACTATGCT.

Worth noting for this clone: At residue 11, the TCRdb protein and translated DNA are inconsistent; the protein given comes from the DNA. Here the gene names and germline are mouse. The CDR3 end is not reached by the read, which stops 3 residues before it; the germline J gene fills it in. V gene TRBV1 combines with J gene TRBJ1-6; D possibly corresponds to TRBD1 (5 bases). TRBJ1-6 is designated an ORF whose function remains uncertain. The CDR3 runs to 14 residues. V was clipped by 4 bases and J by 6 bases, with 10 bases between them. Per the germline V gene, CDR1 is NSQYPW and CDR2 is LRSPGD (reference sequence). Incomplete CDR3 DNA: TGCACCTGCAGTGGGACACCGCGTAATTCGCCC. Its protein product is CTCSGTPRNSP. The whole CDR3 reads CTCSGTPRNSPLYF.